This TCR beta chain came from a study of cytomegalovirus exposure and HLA in healthy donors. General study points: Cytomegalovirus association was listed for roughly 160 TCR beta chains. Both high specificity and high sensitivity reportedly marked the classifier's diagnosis of cytomegalovirus status. Most TCR sequences were seen very rarely across donors, but some public TCRs occurred in many.

Profiling relied on immunoSEQ multiplex PCR, and the TCRdb table lists in-frame clones only, not all of them. This sample has hundreds of thousands of clones, with around 86% found just once. The table lists this clone with a count of one. The antigen is not known. The CDR3 consists of 15 residues. Trimming took 6 bases from V and 4 from J; bases not matched to a gene: 8. The germline gives CDR1 MDHEN, CDR2 SYDVKM. The sequenced sample was PBMCs. This TCR derives from a woman aged 18-29 years in good health and CMV-seronegative. This chain uses TRBV28 with TRBJ2-7, with 11 bases fitting TRBD2. As DNA, the CDR3 is TGTGCCAGCAGAACTCGACTAGCGGGACCTTACGAGCAGTACTTC. This gives the protein CASRTRLAGPYEQYF. Full variable domain (remainder filled in from reference TRBV28 and TRBJ2-7): DVKVTQSSRYLVKRTGEKVFLECVQDMDHENMFWYRQDPGLGLRLIYFSYDVKMKEKGDIPEGYSVSREKKERFSLILESASTNQTSMYLCASRTRLAGPYEQYFGPGTRLTVT.